One and the same sample provided the 22 T cell receptor beta chains below, sequenced in a study of T-cell reconstitution after alpha-beta-depleted transplantation in children. Unique molecular identifiers were used to barcode this TCRbeta library. TCRdb re-called the PCR reads through MiXCR, storing one row per CDR3 protein. The sample shows some 550,000 distinct CDR3 sequences, about a sixth of them seen only once. Sample: PBMCs from the stem cell graft donor, taken from the stem cell graft. These receptors came from a human donor who donated a stem cell graft to a child with acute lymphoblastic leukemia.

This clonotype was counted a few times. The rearrangement joins TRBV11-2 to TRBJ1-3; 10 nucleotides align to TRBD1. The J segment lost 5 bases and the V segment lost 5 bases, leaving 6 bases of the junction unmatched. The CDR3 is 15 residues long. Germline-derived CDR1 and CDR2 are SGHAT and FQNNGV. CDR3 sequence reads: CASSADRGLRNTIYF. In nucleotides, the CDR3 is TGTGCCAGCAGCGCCGACAGGGGGCTCAGAAACACCATATATTTT.

This clonotype was counted many times. The chain carries TRBV6-5 and TRBJ2-7, with a possible D match to TRBD2 (5 bases). CDR1 and CDR2 (germline): MNHEY, SVGAGI. The CDR3 is made up of 13 amino acids. V gave up 2 bases and J gave up 3 bases, with 8 bases separating them. The DNA for the CDR3 is TGTGCCAGCAGTTACGCGGGCAGCTACGAGCAGTACTTC. This sequence encodes CASSYAGSYEQYF.

In this sample, this clonotype turned up a few times. The chain is built from TRBV10-3 and TRBJ2-1, with 13 bases aligning to TRBD2. The CDR3 length is 16 residues. CDR1 and CDR2 (germline): ENHRY, SYGVKD. Trimming removed 4 bases from V and 7 bases from J; junction bases left unmatched: 7. In nucleotides, the CDR3 is TGTGCCATCAGTGTTGGAGGACTAGCGGGAGAGAATGAGCAGTTCTTC. Its translation is CAISVGGLAGENEQFF.

The chain carries TRBV5-1 and TRBJ2-5, with 7 bases identical to TRBD1. The V gene end was trimmed by 0 bases and the J gene end by 1 base; junction bases not matched to a gene: 9. Germline CDR1 SGHRS, CDR2 YFSETQ. The CDR3 totals 17 residues. The DNA for the CDR3 is TGCGCCAGCAGCTTGGCCCGAGGGGGCAAACCCCAAGAGACCCAGTACTTC. Its protein is CASSLARGGKPQETQYF.

The chain employs TRBV6-5 and TRBJ2-7; the match to TRBD2 covers 9 bases. The germline V gene encodes CDR1 MNHEY and CDR2 SVGAGI. CDR3 length equals 16 residues. V was clipped by 0 bases and J by 3 bases; unmatched bases: 6. The CDR3, as DNA: TGTGCCAGCAGTTACTCGTCGGCTAGCGGGATCTACGAGCAGTACTTC. Translated: CASSYSSASGIYEQYF.

The gene calls are TRBV13 and TRBJ2-1; 7 positions match TRBD2. This CDR3 has 13 amino acids. The V and J ends lost 8 bases and 11 bases, in that order; junction bases with no gene match: 12. Germline V lookup: CDR1 PRHDT, CDR2 FYEKMQ (reference sequence). The CDR3 coding sequence is TGTGCCAGCGTCCTGCGGGAGAACCCTCAGCAGTTCTTC. Translated: CASVLRENPQQFF.

This clonotype turned up a few times. V gene TRBV20-1 combines with J gene TRBJ2-3; D may match TRBD1 or TRBD2 (6 bases each). The germline V gene encodes CDR1 DFQATT and CDR2 SNEGSKA (reference sequence). V was pared by 2 bases and J by 3 bases, with 9 bases between. The length of the CDR3 is 13 residues. This CDR3 reads CSARTGATDTQYF. In nucleotides, the CDR3 is TGCAGTGCTAGAACGGGGGCGACAGATACGCAGTATTTT.

This clonotype was recorded a few times. The V gene is TRBV9, the J gene TRBJ2-7; 7 bases are shared with TRBD1. This CDR3 is built from 14 residues. Germline V gene data show CDR1 as SGDLS and CDR2 as YYNGEE. Unmatched junction bases numbered 6, after V lost 4 bases and J lost 2 bases. The CDR3 here is CASSWGQNPYEQYF. For the CDR3, the DNA is TGTGCCAGCAGCTGGGGACAGAACCCCTACGAGCAGTACTTC.

The genes are TRBV6-6 and TRBJ2-2; D gene unclear. Trimming stripped 2 bases from V and 6 bases from J, with 7 bases between. This CDR3 has 13 residues. CDR1 and CDR2 (germline): MNHNY, SVGAGI (reference sequence). The CDR3: CASSYKGSGELFF. As DNA, the CDR3 is TGTGCCAGCAGTTACAAGGGATCCGGGGAGCTGTTTTTT.

The sample holds many counts of this clonotype. This chain links TRBV5-1 with TRBJ2-1; D gene uncertain. This CDR3 has 11 residues. V lost 0 bases to trimming and J lost 9 bases, with 4 bases between them. In germline, CDR1 is SGHRS, CDR2 YFSETQ. CDR3 sequence (DNA): TGCGCCAGCAGCTTGGGAGCTGAGCAGTTCTTC. Its protein product is CASSLGAEQFF.

About this clonotype: The germline gene is not matched at one end of the junction; a read error may be the cause. This sequence joins TRBV5-1 and TRBJ2-7; D remains ambiguous. Germline loops: CDR1 SGHRS, CDR2 YFSETQ. The CDR3 has 14 amino acids. CDR3 sequence (DNA): TGCGCCACCAGCTTGGGGTATTTACGGTACGAGCAGTACTTC. It encodes CATSLGYLRYEQYF.

The J gene is TRBJ2-2, the V gene TRBV12-3 or TRBV12-4; 10 bases line up with TRBD2. The V gene end was trimmed by 6 bases and the J gene end by 3 bases; junction bases not matched to a gene: 10. The CDR3 totals 17 residues. The CDR3 protein is CASRLFGTSADTGELFF. In DNA, the CDR3 is TGTGCCAGCAGGCTCTTCGGGACTAGCGCGGACACCGGGGAGCTGTTTTTT.

The chain links TRBV20-1 to TRBJ2-5; D is unresolved. This CDR3 is built from 12 residues. Germline V gene sequence: CDR1 DFQATT, CDR2 SNEGSKA (reference sequence). CDR3: CSHVVRLETQYF. Written as DNA, the CDR3 is TGCAGCCACGTAGTTCGTTTGGAGACCCAGTACTTC.

The rearrangement links TRBV5-1 to TRBJ2-1; 10 bases are shared with TRBD2. Germline V CDR1 and CDR2: SGHRS, YFSETQ. The CDR3 extends over 16 amino acids. The V gene end was trimmed by 4 bases and the J gene end by 0 bases; junction bases not matched to a gene: 4. CDR3 in amino acids: CASSQGLAYSYNEQFF. DNA of the CDR3: TGCGCCAGCAGCCAGGGACTAGCGTACTCCTACAATGAGCAGTTCTTC. The whole variable domain, filled in from reference TRBV5-1 and TRBJ2-1, reads KAGVTQTPRYLIKTRGQQVTLSCSPISGHRSVSWYQQTPGQGLQFLFEYFSETQRNKGNFPGRFSGRQFSNSRSEMNVSTLELGDSALYLCASSQGLAYSYNEQFFGPGTRLTVL.

This clonotype was recorded once. The chain has TRBV7-9 and TRBJ2-2, with 11 bases aligning to TRBD2. V gave up 5 bases and J gave up 4 bases; unmatched junction bases: 6. Germline assignment: CDR1 SEHNR and CDR2 FQNEAQ (reference sequence). This CDR3 contains 16 residues. The CDR3 DNA reads as TGTGCCAGCAGCCCCGGGACTAGCGGATTCACCGGGGAGCTGTTTTTT. Amino acids: CASSPGTSGFTGELFF.

The chain has TRBV7-3 and TRBJ2-5, with a weak D call TRBD2 (6 bases). This CDR3 contains 15 residues. The V and J ends lost 5 bases and 2 bases respectively, with 15 bases between them. The germline V gene has CDR1 SGHTA and CDR2 FQGTGA. In nucleotides, the CDR3 is TGTGCCAGCAGCCCGGGGGTCGGGGCTCAAGAGACCCAGTACTTC. The encoded protein is CASSPGVGAQETQYF. Full variable domain (rest looked up from reference TRBV7-3 and TRBJ2-5): GAGVSQTPSNKVTEKGKYVELRCDPISGHTALYWYRQSLGQGPEFLIYFQGTGAADDSGLPNDRFFAVRPEGSVSTLKIQRTERGDSAVYLCASSPGVGAQETQYFGPGTRLLVL.

The J gene is TRBJ2-1, the V gene TRBV10-3; the match to TRBD2 covers 10 bases. The CDR3 sequence is 16 residues long. J lost 7 bases, V lost 4 bases, and 10 bases had no gene match. The germline V gene encodes CDR1 ENHRY and CDR2 SYGVKD. CDR3 coding DNA: TGTGCCATCAGTGCCTCTGGACTAGCGGCGCTTAATGAGCAGTTCTTC. Its protein product is CAISASGLAALNEQFF.

This chain links TRBV25-1 with TRBJ2-3; D ambiguous. The CDR3 spans 13 residues. The germline V gene has CDR1 MGHDK and CDR2 SYGVNS. The germline V and J ends were trimmed by 8 bases and 4 bases, with 13 bases remaining between them. Here the CDR3 reads CASGAIGADTQYF. DNA for the CDR3: TGTGCCAGCGGAGCGATTGGTGCAGATACGCAGTATTTT. Supplemented by reference TRBV25-1 and TRBJ2-3, the full variable domain reads EADIYQTPRYLVIGTGKKITLECSQTMGHDKMYWYQQDPGMELHLIHYSYGVNSTEKGDLSSESTVSRIRTEHFPLTLESARPSHTSQYLCASGAIGADTQYFGPGTRLTVL.

The V and J genes are TRBV27 and TRBJ2-7; D perhaps matches TRBD1 (5 bases). Trimming stripped 5 bases from V and 3 bases from J, with 11 bases between. The CDR3 is 13 residues long. Germline CDR1 is MNHEY and CDR2 is SMNVEV (reference sequence). The CDR3 is CASSGRERYEQYF. CDR3 sequence (DNA): TGTGCCAGCAGTGGCAGGGAACGCTACGAGCAGTACTTC.

This clonotype has more than one count but fewer than ten. This sequence joins TRBV7-6 and TRBJ2-7; maybe TRBD1 (6 bases). Trimming removed 4 bases at V and 3 bases at J, with 10 bases between. The CDR3 consists of 13 residues. The germline gives CDR1 SGHVS, CDR2 FNYEAQ. The CDR3 sequence: CASSSIQGYEQYF. CDR3 in DNA: TGTGCCAGCAGCTCGATACAGGGCTACGAGCAGTACTTC.

The V and J genes are TRBV4-1 and TRBJ2-3, with 10 bases matching TRBD2. The CDR3 runs 15 residues. Germline loops: CDR1 MGHRA, CDR2 YSYEKL. The V gene end was trimmed by 6 bases and the J gene end by 1 base; junction bases not matched to a gene: 4. CDR3 region: CASRLAGDGTDTQYF. As DNA, the CDR3 is TGCGCCAGCAGGCTAGCGGGAGACGGCACAGATACGCAGTATTTT.

This chain connects TRBV5-1 to TRBJ2-3; tentative D call: TRBD2 (6 bases). Trimming pared 4 bases from V and 0 bases from J, leaving 15 bases between. The CDR3 runs to 16 residues. In germline, CDR1 is SGHRS, CDR2 YFSETQ. The CDR3: CASSGSGSPSTDTQYF. The CDR3 nucleotides read TGCGCCAGCAGCGGTAGCGGAAGCCCTAGCACAGATACGCAGTATTTT.